Described below is a single T cell receptor beta chain sequence and its context. Authors' processing steps: Counts of nucleated cells, estimated from reference gene primer amplification, were obtained. TCRdb's copy holds only in-frame clones and misses some; the assay was immunoSEQ multiplex PCR. D and trimming come from the DNA, and the V and J calls and clone size come from that table. The sample has 150,000 to 200,000 clones, 87% seen once. The data stem from a study of blood T cell repertoires in COVID-19. In the study overall: Researchers got acute and convalescent COVID-19 samples from the United States, Italy and Spain.

Looked up from germline, CDR1 is MNHEY and CDR2 is SMNVEV (reference sequence). Trimming took 5 bases from V and 8 from J; bases not matched to a gene: 6. The CDR3 runs 15 residues. The sample taken for sequencing was peripheral blood. The chain uses TRBV27 and TRBJ2-2; 12 nucleotides agree with TRBD2. This receptor was obtained from a man between 18 and 29 years old with active or convalescent COVID-19. This CDR3 reads CASSPRTSGAGELFF. The CDR3, as DNA: TGTGCCAGCAGTCCCCGGACTAGCGGGGCAGGGGAGCTGTTTTTT.